A selection of T cell receptor beta chains follows, all from one sample in a study of blood T cell repertoires in COVID-19. TCRdb keeps only in-frame clones here, not all; method: immunoSEQ multiplex PCR. Counted here are roughly 120,000 clones, around nine tenths occurring once; the ten biggest clones make up around 3.2%. Specimen: peripheral blood. These receptors originate from a woman between 50 and 59 years old with acute or convalescent COVID-19. Each CDR3 is given with its conserved first and last residue. The order of the fields is J gene, clone size, D gene, V gene, CDR3 DNA, CDR3 protein. The D gene is left open where the match is weak. Where a row states a size, it is once, few, many or the class of an expanded clone; other rows omit it.

J: TRBJ2-2
size: NA
D: TRBD2
V: TRBV19
DNA: TGTGCCAGTAGTATCGGGGCTAGCGGAAACACCGGGGAGCTGTTTTTT
CDR3: CASSIGASGNTGELFF

J: TRBJ2-2
size: NA
D: TRBD2
V: TRBV18
DNA: TGTGCCAGCTCACAGGGACTAGCGGGAGGCGGCACCGGGGAGCTGTTTTTT
CDR3: CASSQGLAGGGTGELFF

J: TRBJ1-3
size: NA
D: NA
V: TRBV7-2
DNA: TGTGCCAGCAGCCTAGGGGGGGGCGGAAACACCATATATTTT
CDR3: CASSLGGGGNTIYF

J: TRBJ1-5
size: NA
D: TRBD1
V: TRBV12-5
DNA: TGTGCTAGTGGTTTGGTTACAGGGGGCGGTCAGCCCCAGCATTTT
CDR3: CASGLVTGGGQPQHF

J: TRBJ1-1
size: few
D: NA
V: TRBV3-1/TRBV3-2
DNA: TGTGCCAGCAGCCAAAAGCCGAACACTGAAGCTTTCTTT
CDR3: CASSQKPNTEAFF

J: TRBJ2-2
size: NA
D: NA
V: TRBV18
DNA: TGTGCCAGCTCACGAGACGGAGGCACAACGAACACCGGGGAGCTGTTTTTT
CDR3: CASSRDGGTTNTGELFF

J: TRBJ2-7
size: NA
D: TRBD2
V: TRBV6-1
DNA: TGTGCCAGCAGTGAAACGTCTAGCGGGTTCTCCTACGAGCAGTACTTC
CDR3: CASSETSSGFSYEQYF

J: TRBJ2-3
size: NA
D: TRBD1
V: TRBV30
DNA: TGTGCCCTTCAGAGGGGGCGCTTCACAGATACGCAGTATTTT
CDR3: CALQRGRFTDTQYF

J: TRBJ2-2
size: NA
D: NA
V: TRBV3-1/TRBV3-2
DNA: TGTGCCAGCAGCCGCCTAGGACTTAAGAACACCGGGGAGCTGTTTTTT
CDR3: CASSRLGLKNTGELFF

J: TRBJ2-7
size: NA
D: TRBD2
V: TRBV5-1
DNA: TGCGCCAGCAGCTTGGCCTCGGGACTAGCCTACGAGCAGTACTTC
CDR3: CASSLASGLAYEQYF

J: TRBJ2-3
size: NA
D: TRBD2
V: TRBV7-9
DNA: TGTGCCAGCAGCTTAGCGCGACTAGCGGGAGTCACAGATACGCAGTATTTT
CDR3: CASSLARLAGVTDTQYF

J: TRBJ2-1
size: NA
D: TRBD2
V: TRBV18
DNA: TGTGCCAGCTCACCACCAGGACTAGCGGATGGAGCTGGGCAGTTCTTC
CDR3: CASSPPGLADGAGQFF

J: TRBJ2-3
size: NA
D: NA
V: TRBV7-9
DNA: TGTGCCAGCAGCTTATCCCCCAGAACCCCCACAGATACGCAGTATTTT
CDR3: CASSLSPRTPTDTQYF

J: TRBJ2-1
size: NA
D: TRBD2
V: TRBV7-9
DNA: TGTGCCAGCAACCGCAGGACTAGCGGGAGCAATGAGCAGTTCTTC
CDR3: CASNRRTSGSNEQFF

J: TRBJ2-1
size: NA
D: TRBD2
V: TRBV3-1/TRBV3-2
DNA: TGTGCCAGCAGCCCTGGACTGCGGGAGGGATCCTACAATGAGCAGTTCTTC
CDR3: CASSPGLREGSYNEQFF

J: TRBJ2-7
size: NA
D: NA
V: TRBV18
DNA: TGTGCCAGCTCACCAAAAACGGTCCCCTACGAGCAGTACTTC
CDR3: CASSPKTVPYEQYF